The clone carrying this T cell receptor beta chain was recorded a few times. The CDR3 sequence is 14 residues long. Deletions cut 1 base from V and 10 bases from J, with 14 bases between. Germline V CDR1 and CDR2: SGHAT, FQNNGV. This entry comes from a study of response to subunit inactivated influenza vaccine. TCRdb fed the RT-PCR reads into MiXCR, producing one record per CDR3 protein. The sample includes a few hundred thousand distinct CDR3 sequences, about a tenth of them seen just once. Sequencing used PBMCs from blood, obtained around seven weeks after vaccination. The V gene is TRBV11-2, the J gene TRBJ2-1; D might be TRBD2 (6 bases). This receptor was taken from a man aged 50 or older who received an inactivated influenza vaccine. The CDR3 sequence is CASSLGTRGWEQFF. CDR3 DNA sequence: TGTGCCAGCAGCTTAGGGACGCGGGGATGGGAGCAGTTCTTC.